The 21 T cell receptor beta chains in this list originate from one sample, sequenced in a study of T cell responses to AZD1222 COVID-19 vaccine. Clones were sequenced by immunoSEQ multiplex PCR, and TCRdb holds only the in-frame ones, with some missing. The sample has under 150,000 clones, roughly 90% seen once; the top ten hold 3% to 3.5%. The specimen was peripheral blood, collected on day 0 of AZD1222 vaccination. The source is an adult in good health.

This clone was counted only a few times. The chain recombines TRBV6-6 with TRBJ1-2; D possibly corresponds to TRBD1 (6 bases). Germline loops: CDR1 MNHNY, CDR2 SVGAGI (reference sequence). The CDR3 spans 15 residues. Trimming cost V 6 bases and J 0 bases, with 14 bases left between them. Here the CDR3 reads CASSHREGANYGYTF. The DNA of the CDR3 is TGTGCCAGCAGCCACAGGGAGGGGGCTAACTATGGCTACACCTTC.

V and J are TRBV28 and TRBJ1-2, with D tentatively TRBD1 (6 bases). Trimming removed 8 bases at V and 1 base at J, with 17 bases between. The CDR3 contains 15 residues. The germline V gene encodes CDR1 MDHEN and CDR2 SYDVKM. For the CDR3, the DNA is TGTGCCAGCGAGATTGGAGGGGACAATAACTATGGCTACACCTTC. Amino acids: CASEIGGDNNYGYTF.

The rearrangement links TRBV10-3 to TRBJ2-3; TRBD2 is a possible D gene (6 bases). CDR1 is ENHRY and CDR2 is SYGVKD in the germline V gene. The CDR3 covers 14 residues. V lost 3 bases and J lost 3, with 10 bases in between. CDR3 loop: CAISEGAGTDTQYF. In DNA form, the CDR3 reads TGTGCCATCAGTGAAGGGGCGGGAACAGATACGCAGTATTTT.

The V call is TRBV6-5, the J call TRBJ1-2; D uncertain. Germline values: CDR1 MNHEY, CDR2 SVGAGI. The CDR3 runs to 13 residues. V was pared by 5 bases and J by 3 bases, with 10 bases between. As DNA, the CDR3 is TGTGCCAGCAGTCAGGAGCCGTACTATGGCTACACCTTC. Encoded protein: CASSQEPYYGYTF.

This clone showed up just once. Here the CDR3 DNA reads TGTGCCAGCAGCCAAGAAGGCATAGGACAGGGGTTCTCCGAGCAGTACTTC. It is translated as CASSQEGIGQGFSEQYF. This chain connects TRBV14 to TRBJ2-7, with TRBD1 identical over 9 bases. The CDR3 runs 17 residues. CDR1 and CDR2 (germline): SGHDN, FVKESK. The V and J ends lost 0 bases and 6 bases, in that order; junction bases with no gene match: 12.

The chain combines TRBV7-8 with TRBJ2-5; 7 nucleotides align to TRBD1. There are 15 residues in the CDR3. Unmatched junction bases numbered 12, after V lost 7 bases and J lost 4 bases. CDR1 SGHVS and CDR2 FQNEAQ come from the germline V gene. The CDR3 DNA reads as TGTGCCAGCAACCCAACCGGGACAGACGTAGAGACCCAGTACTTC. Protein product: CASNPTGTDVETQYF.

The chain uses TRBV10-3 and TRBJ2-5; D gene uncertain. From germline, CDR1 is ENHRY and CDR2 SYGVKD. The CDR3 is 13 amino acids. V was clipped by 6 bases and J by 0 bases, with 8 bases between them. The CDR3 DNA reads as TGTGCCATCAGCAAATTAAACCAAGAGACCCAGTACTTC. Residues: CAISKLNQETQYF.

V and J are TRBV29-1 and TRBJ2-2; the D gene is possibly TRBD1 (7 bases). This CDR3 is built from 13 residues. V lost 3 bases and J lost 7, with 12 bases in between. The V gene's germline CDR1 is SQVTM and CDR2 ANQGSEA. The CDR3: CSVDPGGGGELFF. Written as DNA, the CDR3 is TGCAGCGTTGACCCAGGGGGAGGCGGGGAGCTGTTTTTT.

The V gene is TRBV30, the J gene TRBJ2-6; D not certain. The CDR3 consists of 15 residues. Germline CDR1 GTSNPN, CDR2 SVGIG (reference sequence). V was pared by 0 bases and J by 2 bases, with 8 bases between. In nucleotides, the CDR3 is TGTGCCTGGAGTGTTAAAGGGACTGGGGCCAACGTCCTGACTTTC. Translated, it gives CAWSVKGTGANVLTF.

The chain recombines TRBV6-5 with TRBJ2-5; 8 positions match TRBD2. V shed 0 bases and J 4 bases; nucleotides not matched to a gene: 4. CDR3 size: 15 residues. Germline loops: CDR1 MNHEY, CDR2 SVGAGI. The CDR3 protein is CASSYSMAGGETQYF. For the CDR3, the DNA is TGTGCCAGCAGTTACTCGATGGCGGGGGGAGAGACCCAGTACTTC.

The CDR3 is CASSYGALYGYTF. As DNA, the CDR3 is TGTGCCAGCAGTTATGGGGCCCTCTACGGCTACACCTTC. The rearrangement uses TRBV6-5 and TRBJ1-2; TRBD1 might be the D (5 bases). The CDR3 covers 13 residues. Deletions cut 3 bases from V and 8 bases from J, with 13 bases between. Per the germline V gene, CDR1 is MNHEY and CDR2 is SVGAGI.

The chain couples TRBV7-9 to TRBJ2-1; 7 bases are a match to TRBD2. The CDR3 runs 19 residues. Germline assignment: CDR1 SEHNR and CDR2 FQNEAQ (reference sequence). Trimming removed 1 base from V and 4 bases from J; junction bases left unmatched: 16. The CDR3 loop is CASSLVSGPSGSRYNEQFF. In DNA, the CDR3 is TGTGCCAGCAGCTTAGTTTCAGGACCTAGCGGCAGCCGTTACAATGAGCAGTTCTTC.

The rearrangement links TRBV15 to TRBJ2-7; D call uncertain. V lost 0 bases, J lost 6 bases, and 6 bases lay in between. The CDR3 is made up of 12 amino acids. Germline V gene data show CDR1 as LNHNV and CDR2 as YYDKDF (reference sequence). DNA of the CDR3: TGTGCCACCAGCAGAGACAGAGGCGAGCAGTACTTC. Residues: CATSRDRGEQYF. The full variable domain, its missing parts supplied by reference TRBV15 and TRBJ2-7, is DAMVIQNPRYQVTQFGKPVTLSCSQTLNHNVMYWYQQKSSQAPKLLFHYYDKDFNNEADTPDNFQSRRPNTSFCFLDIRSPGLGDTAMYLCATSRDRGEQYFGPGTRLTVT.

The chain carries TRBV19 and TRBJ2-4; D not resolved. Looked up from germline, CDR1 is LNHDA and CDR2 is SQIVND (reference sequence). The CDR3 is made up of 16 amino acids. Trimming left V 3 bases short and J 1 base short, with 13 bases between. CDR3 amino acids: CASSIGSARAKNIQYF. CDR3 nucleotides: TGTGCCAGTAGTATTGGCTCAGCCCGGGCCAAAAACATTCAGTACTTC.

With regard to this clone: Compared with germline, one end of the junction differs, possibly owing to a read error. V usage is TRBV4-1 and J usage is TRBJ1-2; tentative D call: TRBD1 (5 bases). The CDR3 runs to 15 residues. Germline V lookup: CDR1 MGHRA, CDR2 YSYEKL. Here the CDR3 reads CASSQDRGSAYDYTF. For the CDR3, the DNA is TGCGCCAGCAGCCAAGATCGGGGGAGCGCGTATGACTACACCTTC.

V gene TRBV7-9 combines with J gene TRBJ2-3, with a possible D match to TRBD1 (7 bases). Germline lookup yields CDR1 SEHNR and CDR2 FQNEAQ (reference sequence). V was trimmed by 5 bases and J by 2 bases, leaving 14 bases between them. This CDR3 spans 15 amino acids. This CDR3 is CASSRRDSSTDTQYF. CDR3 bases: TGTGCCAGCAGCCGGAGGGACAGTTCCACAGATACGCAGTATTTT.

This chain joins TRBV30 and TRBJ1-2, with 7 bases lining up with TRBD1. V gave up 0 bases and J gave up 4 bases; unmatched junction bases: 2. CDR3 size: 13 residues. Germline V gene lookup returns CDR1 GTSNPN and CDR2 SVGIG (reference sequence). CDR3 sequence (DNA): TGTGCCTGGAGTGTACAGGGGCCCTATGGCTACACCTTC. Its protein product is CAWSVQGPYGYTF.

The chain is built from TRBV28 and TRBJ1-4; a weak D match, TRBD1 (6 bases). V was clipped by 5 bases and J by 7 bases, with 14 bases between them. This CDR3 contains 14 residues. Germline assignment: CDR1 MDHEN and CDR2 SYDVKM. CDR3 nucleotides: TGTGCCAGCAGTCTGTCAGGGGTACTTGAAAAACTGTTTTTT. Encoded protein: CASSLSGVLEKLFF.

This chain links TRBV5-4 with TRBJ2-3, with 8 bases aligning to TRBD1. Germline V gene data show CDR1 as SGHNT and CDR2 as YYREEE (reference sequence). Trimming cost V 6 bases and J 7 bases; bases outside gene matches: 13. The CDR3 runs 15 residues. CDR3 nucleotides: TGTGCCAGCACCGTACTTGGGGACAGGAGGCATACGCAGTATTTT. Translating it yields CASTVLGDRRHTQYF.

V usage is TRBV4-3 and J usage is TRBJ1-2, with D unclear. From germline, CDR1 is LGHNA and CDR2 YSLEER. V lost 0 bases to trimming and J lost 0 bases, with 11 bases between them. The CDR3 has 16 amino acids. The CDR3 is CASSQDLGAPNYGYTF. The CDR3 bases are TGCGCCAGCAGCCAAGATCTCGGAGCACCTAACTATGGCTACACCTTC.

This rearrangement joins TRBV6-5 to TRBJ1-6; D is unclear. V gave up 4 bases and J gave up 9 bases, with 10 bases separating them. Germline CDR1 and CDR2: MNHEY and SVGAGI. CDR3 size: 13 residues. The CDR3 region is CASSSLFGSPLHF. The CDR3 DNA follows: TGTGCCAGCAGTTCCTTATTCGGTTCACCCCTCCACTTT.